This TCR beta chain was recorded in a study of blood T cell repertoires in COVID-19. The wider study: T cells, B-cell-depleted T cells, or PBMCs supplied cDNA or gDNA.

Germline loops: CDR1 LGHDT, CDR2 YNNKEL (reference sequence). This CDR3 has 16 amino acids. V shed 1 base and J 8 bases; nucleotides not matched to a gene: 8. Using immunoSEQ multiplex PCR, the repertoire was profiled, and TCRdb retains in-frame clones only, with some absent. The sample consists of about 200,000 clones, roughly 80% of them appearing once. The origin of this receptor is a woman in her 40s with COVID-19, enrolled during active disease. The V call is TRBV3-1 (or the pseudogene TRBV3-2), the J call TRBJ2-1; 10 bases agree with TRBD2. The sample taken for sequencing was peripheral blood. The CDR3 region has the DNA TGTGCCAGCAGCCAAGGGGGTCTAGCGGGAGTGCATGAGCAGTTCTTC. Its protein is CASSQGGLAGVHEQFF.